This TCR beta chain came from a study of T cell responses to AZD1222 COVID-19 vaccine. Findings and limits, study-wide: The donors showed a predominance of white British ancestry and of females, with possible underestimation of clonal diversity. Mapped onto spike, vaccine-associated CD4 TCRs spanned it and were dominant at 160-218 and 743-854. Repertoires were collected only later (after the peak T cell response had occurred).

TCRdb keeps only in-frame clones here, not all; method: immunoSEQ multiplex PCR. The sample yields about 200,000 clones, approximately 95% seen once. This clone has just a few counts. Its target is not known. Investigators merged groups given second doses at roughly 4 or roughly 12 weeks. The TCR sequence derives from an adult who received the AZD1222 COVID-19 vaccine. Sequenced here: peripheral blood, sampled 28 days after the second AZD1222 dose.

The CDR3 nucleotides are TGCGCCAGCAGCCACCCGGGGCGAGGGTTCGAGCAGTACTTC. Translating gives CASSHPGRGFEQYF. V gene TRBV4-1 combines with J gene TRBJ2-7; tentatively, D is TRBD1 or TRBD2 (5 bases each). Trimming took off 3 bases at V and 6 bases at J, with 15 bases between the two ends. CDR3 length: 14 residues. Per germline, CDR1 MGHRA and CDR2 YSYEKL.